This T cell receptor (beta chain) was profiled in a study of metastatic and nonmetastatic thyroid tumors. At the level of the study: Comparative analysis of repertoires was undertaken across blood and tumor or nodule tissue obtained from malignant and benign thyroid patients. Findings of the study overall: Significantly higher TCR beta diversity was reportedly seen in malignant thyroid tumors than benign nodules, in blood and tumor.

The ends were cut back, 4 bases at V and 7 bases at J, with 13 bases in the middle. The germline CDR1 and CDR2 sequences are MNHEY and SVGEGT. The CDR3 totals 13 residues. Remarks on this clone: Its antigen is unknown.

TCRdb recomputed clones from the PCR reads via MiXCR. The sample has some 20,000 clones, roughly 36% seen once. Thyroid surgery had not been preceded by any treatment in any patient. Sequenced sample: tumor tissue. The chain couples TRBV6-2 or TRBV6-3 to TRBJ2-5; perhaps TRBD2 as D (5 bases). This receptor was taken from a female donor with papillary thyroid cancer or a benign thyroid nodule (not recorded which). Some clones in this sample may be carry-over from other donors' samples. The CDR3 spells CASSSGESRTQYF. Here the CDR3 DNA reads TGTGCCAGCAGTTCTGGGGAGTCCCGGACCCAGTACTTC.